This TCR beta chain was captured by sequencing in a study of OX40 agonist ivuxolimab in advanced cancers. Study-wide context: In this cohort, patients received ivuxolimab, an agonistic anti-OX40 (CD134) antibody. Earlier anti-PD-1, anti-PD-L1 or anti-CTLA-4 therapy was permitted; about 44% had received some. Study-level points and caveats: Patients who responded partially at 0.1-3.0 mg/kg showed clonal expansion ranking among the lowest. Low normalized T-cell clonal expansion was additionally recorded for some nonresponders.

About this clone itself: The antigen is unknown.

Assay: immunoSEQ multiplex PCR; the TCRdb copy retains only in-frame clones and omits some. The repertoire holds more than 75,000 clones, with around 84% as singletons. The sequence was obtained from an adult with an advanced solid tumor such as melanoma, head and neck, liver or kidney cancer. The sample consisted of CD4+ or CD8+ T cells sorted from blood, taken in a trial of the OX40 agonist ivuxolimab.

Written as DNA, the CDR3 is TGTGCCAGCAGTTACGGGGCTAGCCTCCAAGAGACCCAGTACTTC. This translates into CASSYGASLQETQYF. The V and J genes are TRBV6-6 and TRBJ2-5, with D perhaps matching TRBD1 or TRBD2 (5 bases each). V lost 2 bases and J lost 1, with 11 bases in between. The CDR3 has 15 amino acids. Germline CDR1 reads MNHNY; CDR2 reads SVGAGI (reference sequence).